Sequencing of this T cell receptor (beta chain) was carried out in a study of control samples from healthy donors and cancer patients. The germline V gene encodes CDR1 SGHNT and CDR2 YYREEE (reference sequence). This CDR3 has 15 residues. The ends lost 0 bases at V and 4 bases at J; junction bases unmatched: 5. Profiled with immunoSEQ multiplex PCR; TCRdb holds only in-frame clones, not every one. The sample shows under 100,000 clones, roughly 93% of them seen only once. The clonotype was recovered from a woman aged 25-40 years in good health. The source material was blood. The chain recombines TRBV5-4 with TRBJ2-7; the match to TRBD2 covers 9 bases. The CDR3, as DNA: TGTGCCAGCAGCTTGGCGGCTAGCGGGACTTACGAGCAGTACTTC. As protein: CASSLAASGTYEQYF.